This T cell receptor (beta chain) is from a study of cytomegalovirus exposure and HLA in healthy donors. Whole-study results and caveats: The authors later linked a missense DCLRE1C variant to TCR beta V- and J-gene trimming. There were some V segments, including TRBV6-2 and TRBV6-3, excluded as indistinguishable.

Concerning this clone: No antigen is known for it.

This CDR3 contains 15 residues. Trimming took 6 bases from V and 5 from J; bases not matched to a gene: 11. Germline values: CDR1 SNHLY, CDR2 FYNNEI. The PCR made use of 60 Vbeta and 13 Jbeta primers. Clones were sequenced by immunoSEQ multiplex PCR, and TCRdb holds only the in-frame ones, with some missing. The sample holds 150,000 to 200,000 clones, 60% to 80% seen once. This TCR was recovered from a female donor in good health and CMV-seronegative. Sequenced input: PBMCs. The chain employs TRBV2 and TRBJ1-2, with 8 bases matching TRBD1. CDR3 DNA: TGTGCCAGCAGCCCCAGCGGACAGGGCGTTTATGGCTACACCTTC. It specifies CASSPSGQGVYGYTF.